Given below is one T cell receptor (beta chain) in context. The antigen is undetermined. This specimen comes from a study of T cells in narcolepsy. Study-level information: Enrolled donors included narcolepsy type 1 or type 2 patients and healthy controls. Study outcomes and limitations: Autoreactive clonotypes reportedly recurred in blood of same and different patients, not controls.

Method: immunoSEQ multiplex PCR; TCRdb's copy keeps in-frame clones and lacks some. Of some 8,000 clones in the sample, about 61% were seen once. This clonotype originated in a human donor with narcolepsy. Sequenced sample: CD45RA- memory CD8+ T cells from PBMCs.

As DNA, the CDR3 is TGTGCCAGCAGTGACGACAGCACAACCGGGGAGCTGTTTTTT. Protein: CASSDDSTTGELFF. The rearrangement uses TRBV6-4 and TRBJ2-2, with D maybe TRBD1 (5 bases). The CDR3 has 14 residues. The V end was cut by 2 bases, the J end by 5 bases, with 9 bases between. From germline, CDR1 is MRHNA and CDR2 SNTAGT.